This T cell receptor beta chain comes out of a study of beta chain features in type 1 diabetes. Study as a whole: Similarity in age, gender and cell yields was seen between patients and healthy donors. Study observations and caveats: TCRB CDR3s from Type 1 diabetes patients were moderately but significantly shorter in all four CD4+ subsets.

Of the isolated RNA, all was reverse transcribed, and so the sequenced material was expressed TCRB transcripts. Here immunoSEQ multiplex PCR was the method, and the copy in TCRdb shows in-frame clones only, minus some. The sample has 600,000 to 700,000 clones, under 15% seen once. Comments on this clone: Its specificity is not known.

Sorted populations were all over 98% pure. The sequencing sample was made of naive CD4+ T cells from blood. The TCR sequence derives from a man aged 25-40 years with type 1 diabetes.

The CDR3 spells CAISESRTGHGYTF. DNA for the CDR3: TGTGCCATCAGTGAGTCGCGGACAGGCCATGGCTACACCTTC. This rearrangement joins TRBV10-3 to TRBJ1-2; TRBD1 matches at 7 bases. V lost 0 bases and J lost 6; bases outside the gene matches: 4. Germline-derived CDR1 and CDR2 are ENHRY and SYGVKD. CDR3 length: 14 amino acids.